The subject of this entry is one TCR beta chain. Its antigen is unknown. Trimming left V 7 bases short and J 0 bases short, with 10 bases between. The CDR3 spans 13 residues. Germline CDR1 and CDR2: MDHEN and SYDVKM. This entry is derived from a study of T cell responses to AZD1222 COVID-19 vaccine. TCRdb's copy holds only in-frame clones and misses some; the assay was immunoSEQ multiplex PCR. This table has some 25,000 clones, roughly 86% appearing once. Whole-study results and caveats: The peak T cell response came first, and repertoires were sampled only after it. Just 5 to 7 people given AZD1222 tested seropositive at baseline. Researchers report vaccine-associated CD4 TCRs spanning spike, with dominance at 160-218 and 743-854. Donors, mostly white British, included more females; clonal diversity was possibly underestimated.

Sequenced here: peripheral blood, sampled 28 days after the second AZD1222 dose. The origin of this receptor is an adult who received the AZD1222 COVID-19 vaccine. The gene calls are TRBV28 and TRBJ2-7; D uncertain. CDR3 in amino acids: CASTTVSSYEQYF. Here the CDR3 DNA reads TGTGCCAGCACAACAGTGAGCTCCTACGAGCAGTACTTC. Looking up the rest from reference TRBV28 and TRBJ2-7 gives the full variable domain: DVKVTQSSRYLVKRTGEKVFLECVQDMDHENMFWYRQDPGLGLRLIYFSYDVKMKEKGDIPEGYSVSREKKERFSLILESASTNQTSMYLCASTTVSSYEQYFGPGTRLTVT.